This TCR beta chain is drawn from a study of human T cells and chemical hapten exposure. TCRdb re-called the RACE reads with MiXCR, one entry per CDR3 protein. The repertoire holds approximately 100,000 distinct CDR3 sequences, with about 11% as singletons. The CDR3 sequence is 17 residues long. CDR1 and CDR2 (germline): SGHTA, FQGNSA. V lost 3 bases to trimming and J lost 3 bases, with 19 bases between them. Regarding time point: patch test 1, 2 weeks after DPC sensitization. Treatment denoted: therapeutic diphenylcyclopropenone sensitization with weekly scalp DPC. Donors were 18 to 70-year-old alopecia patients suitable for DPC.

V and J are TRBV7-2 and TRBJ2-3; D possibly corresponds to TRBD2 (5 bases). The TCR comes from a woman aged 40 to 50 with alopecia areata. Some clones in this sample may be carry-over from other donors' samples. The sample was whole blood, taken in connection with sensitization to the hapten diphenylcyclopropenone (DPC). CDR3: CASSLGSDPTETDTQYF. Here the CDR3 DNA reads TGTGCCAGCAGCTTGGGGAGCGACCCGACGGAAACAGATACGCAGTATTTT.